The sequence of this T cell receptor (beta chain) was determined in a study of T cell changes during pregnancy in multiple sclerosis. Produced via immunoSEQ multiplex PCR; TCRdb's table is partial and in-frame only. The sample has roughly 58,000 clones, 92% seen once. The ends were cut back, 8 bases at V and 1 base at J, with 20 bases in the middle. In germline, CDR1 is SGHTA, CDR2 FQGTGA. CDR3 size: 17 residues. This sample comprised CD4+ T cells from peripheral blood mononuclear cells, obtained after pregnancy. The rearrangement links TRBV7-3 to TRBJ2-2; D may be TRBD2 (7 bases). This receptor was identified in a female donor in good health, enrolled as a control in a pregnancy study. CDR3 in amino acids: CASHFTGGQVNTGELFF. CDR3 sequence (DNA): TGTGCCAGCCACTTCACCGGGGGGCAGGTGAACACCGGGGAGCTGTTTTTT.